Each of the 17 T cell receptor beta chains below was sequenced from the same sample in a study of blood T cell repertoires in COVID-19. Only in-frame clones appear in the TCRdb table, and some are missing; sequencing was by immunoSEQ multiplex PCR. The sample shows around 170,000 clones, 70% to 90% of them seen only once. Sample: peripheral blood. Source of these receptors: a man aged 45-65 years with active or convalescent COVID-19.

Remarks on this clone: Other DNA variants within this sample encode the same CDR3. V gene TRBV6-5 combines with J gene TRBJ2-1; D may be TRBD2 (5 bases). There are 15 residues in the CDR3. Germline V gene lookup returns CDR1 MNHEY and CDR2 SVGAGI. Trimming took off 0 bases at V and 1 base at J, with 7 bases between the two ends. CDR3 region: CASSYSSGSYNEQFF. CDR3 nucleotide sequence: TGTGCCAGCAGTTACTCTTCGGGATCCTACAATGAGCAGTTCTTC.

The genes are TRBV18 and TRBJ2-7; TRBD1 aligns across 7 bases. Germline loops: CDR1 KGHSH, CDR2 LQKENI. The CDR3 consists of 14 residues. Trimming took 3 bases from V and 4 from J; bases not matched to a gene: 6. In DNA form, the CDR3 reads TGTGCCAGCTCACCGACAGGGAATGTTTACGAGCAGTACTTC. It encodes CASSPTGNVYEQYF.

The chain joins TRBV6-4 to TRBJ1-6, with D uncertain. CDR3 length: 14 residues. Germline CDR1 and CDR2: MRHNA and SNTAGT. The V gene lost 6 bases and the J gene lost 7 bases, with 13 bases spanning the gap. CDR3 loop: CASSERTGNSPLHF. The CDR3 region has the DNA TGTGCCAGCAGCGAGCGGACGGGAAATTCACCCCTCCACTTT.

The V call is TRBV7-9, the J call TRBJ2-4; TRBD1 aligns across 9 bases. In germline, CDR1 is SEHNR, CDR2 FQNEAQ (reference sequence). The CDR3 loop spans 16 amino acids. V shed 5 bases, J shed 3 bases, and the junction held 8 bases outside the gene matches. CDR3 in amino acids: CASSLGTGIVKNIQYF. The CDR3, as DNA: TGTGCCAGCAGCCTCGGGACAGGGATAGTCAAAAACATTCAGTACTTC.

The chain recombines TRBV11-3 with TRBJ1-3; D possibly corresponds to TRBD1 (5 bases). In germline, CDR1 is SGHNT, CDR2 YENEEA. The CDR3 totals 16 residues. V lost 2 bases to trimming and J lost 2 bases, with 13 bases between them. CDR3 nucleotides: TGTGCCAGCAGCTTATCCCCGTGGGGCGCTGGAAACACCATATATTTT. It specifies CASSLSPWGAGNTIYF. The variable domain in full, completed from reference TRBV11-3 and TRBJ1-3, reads EAGVVQSPRYKIIEKKQPVAFWCNPISGHNTLYWYLQNLGQGPELLIRYENEEAVDDSQLPKDRFSAERLKGVDSTLKIQPAELGDSAVYLCASSLSPWGAGNTIYFGEGSWLTVV.

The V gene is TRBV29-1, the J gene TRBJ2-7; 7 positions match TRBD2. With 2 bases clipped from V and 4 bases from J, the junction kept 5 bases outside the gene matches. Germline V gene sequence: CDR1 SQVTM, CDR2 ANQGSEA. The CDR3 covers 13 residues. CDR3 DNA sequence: TGCAGCGTTGAAAGCGGGATAGGATACGAGCAGTACTTC. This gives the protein CSVESGIGYEQYF.

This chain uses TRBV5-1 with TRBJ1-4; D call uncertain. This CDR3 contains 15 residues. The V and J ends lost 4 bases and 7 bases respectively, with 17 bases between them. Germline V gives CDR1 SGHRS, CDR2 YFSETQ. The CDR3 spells CASSVLPRPTEKLFF. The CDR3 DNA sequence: TGCGCCAGCAGCGTTTTACCGCGGCCCACTGAAAAACTGTTTTTT.

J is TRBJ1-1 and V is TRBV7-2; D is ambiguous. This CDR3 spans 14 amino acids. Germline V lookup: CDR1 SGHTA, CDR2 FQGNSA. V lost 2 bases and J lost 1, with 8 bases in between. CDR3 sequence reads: CASSLIRQNTEAFF. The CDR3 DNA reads TGTGCCAGCAGCTTAATCAGACAGAACACTGAAGCTTTCTTT.

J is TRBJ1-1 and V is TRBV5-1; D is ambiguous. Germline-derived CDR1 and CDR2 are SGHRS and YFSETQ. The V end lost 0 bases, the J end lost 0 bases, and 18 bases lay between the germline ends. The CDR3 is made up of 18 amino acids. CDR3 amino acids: CASSLALGPSRVNTEAFF. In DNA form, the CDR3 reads TGCGCCAGCAGCTTGGCCCTGGGCCCGTCCCGTGTGAACACTGAAGCTTTCTTT.

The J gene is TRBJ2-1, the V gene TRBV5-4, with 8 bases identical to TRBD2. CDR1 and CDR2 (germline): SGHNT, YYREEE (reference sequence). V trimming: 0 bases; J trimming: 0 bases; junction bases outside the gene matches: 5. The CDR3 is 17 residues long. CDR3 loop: CASSLAPSGSSYNEQFF. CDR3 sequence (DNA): TGTGCCAGCAGCTTGGCTCCGAGCGGGAGCTCCTACAATGAGCAGTTCTTC.

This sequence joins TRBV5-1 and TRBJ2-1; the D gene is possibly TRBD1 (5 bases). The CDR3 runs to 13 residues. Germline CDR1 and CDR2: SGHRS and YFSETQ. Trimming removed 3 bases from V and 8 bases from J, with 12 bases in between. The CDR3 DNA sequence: TGCGCCAGCAGCTACCAGGGTTCTGATGAGCAGTTCTTC. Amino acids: CASSYQGSDEQFF.

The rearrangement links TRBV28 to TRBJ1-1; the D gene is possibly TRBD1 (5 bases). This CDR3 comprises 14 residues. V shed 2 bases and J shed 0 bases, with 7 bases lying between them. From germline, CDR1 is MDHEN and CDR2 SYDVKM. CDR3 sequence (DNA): TGTGCCAGCAGTTTAGACAGTGTGAACACTGAAGCTTTCTTT. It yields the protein CASSLDSVNTEAFF.

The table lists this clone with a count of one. CDR3 nucleotides: TGTGCCAGCAGCCAAGACTGTGTACTAGCGGGATTTGGCTACGAGCAGTACTTC. It is translated as CASSQDCVLAGFGYEQYF. This rearrangement joins TRBV14 to TRBJ2-7, with 10 bases matching TRBD2. The trim removed 0 bases at V and 3 bases at J, leaving 11 bases unmatched. The CDR3 sequence is 18 residues long. Germline V CDR1 and CDR2: SGHDN, FVKESK.

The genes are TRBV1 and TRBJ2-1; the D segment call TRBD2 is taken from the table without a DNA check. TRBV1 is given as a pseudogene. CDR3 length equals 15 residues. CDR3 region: CTSSHARTSDNEQFF. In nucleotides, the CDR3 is TGCACCAGCAGCCATGCCCGGACTAGCGACAATGAGCAGTTCTTC.

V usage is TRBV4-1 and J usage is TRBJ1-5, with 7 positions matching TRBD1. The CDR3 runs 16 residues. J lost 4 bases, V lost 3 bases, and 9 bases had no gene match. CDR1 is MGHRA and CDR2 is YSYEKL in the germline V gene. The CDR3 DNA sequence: TGCGCCAGCAGCCACATATTAAGGGGGCGAAATCAGCCCCAGCATTTT. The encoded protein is CASSHILRGRNQPQHF.

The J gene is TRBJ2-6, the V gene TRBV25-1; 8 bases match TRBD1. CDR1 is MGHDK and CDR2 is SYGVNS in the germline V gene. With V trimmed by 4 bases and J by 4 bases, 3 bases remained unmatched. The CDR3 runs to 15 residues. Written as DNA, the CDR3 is TGTGCCAGCAGTGCCCAGGGGGCCGGGGCCAACGTCCTGACTTTC. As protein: CASSAQGAGANVLTF.

CDR3 bases: TGTGCCAGCAGTTACCCCGGACAGGATATTGGTGGCTACACCTTC. This translates into CASSYPGQDIGGYTF. The chain links TRBV6-5 to TRBJ1-2; TRBD1 agrees at 7 bases. Germline CDR1 and CDR2: MNHEY and SVGAGI. Germline trimming cut 2 bases from V and 7 bases from J; bases unmatched to any gene: 10. CDR3 length: 15 amino acids.